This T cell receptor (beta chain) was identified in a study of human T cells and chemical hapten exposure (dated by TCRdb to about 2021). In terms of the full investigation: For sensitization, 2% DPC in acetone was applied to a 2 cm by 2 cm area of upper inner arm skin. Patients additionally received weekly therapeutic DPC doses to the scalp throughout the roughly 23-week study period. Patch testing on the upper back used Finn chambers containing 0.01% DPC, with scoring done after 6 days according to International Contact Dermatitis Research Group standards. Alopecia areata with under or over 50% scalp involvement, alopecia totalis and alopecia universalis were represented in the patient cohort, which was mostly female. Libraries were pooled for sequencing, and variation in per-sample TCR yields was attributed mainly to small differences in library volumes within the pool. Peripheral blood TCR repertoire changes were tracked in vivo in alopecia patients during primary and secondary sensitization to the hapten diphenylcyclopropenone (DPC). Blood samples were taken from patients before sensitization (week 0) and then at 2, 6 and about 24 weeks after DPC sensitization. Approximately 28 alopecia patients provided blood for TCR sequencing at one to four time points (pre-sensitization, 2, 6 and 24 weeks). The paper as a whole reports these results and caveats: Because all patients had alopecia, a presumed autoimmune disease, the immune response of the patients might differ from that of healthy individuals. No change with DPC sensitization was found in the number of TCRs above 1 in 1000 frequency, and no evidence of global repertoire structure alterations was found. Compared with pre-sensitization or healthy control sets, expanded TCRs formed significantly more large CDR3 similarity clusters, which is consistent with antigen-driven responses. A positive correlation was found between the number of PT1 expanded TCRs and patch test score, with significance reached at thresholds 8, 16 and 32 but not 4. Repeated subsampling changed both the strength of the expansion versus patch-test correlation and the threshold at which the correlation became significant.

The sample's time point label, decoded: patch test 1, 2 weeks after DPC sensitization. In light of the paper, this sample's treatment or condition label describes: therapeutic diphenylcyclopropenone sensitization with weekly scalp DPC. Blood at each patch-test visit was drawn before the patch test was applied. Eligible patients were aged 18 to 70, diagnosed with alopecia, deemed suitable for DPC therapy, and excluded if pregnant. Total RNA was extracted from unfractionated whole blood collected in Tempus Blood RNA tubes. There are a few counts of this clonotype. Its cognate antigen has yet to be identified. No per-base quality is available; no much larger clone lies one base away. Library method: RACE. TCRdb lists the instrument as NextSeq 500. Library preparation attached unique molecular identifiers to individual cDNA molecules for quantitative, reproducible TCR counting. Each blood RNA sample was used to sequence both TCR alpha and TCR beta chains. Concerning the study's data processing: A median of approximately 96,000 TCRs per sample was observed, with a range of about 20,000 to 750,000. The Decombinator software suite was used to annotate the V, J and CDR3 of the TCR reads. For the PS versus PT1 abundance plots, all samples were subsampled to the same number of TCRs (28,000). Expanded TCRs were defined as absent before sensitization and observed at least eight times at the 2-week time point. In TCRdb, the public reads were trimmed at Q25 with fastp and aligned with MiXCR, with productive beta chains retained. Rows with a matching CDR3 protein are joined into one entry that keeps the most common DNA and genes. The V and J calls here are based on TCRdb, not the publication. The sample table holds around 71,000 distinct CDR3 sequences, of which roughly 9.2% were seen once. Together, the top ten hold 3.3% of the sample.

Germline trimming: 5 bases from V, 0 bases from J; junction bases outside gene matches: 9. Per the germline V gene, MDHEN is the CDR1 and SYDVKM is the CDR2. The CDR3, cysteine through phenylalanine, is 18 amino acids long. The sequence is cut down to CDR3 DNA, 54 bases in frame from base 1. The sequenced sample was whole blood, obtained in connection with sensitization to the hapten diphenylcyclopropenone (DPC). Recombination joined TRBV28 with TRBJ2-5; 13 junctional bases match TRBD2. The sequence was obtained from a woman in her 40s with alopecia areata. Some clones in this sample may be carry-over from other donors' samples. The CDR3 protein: CASSQTGTSGENQETQYF. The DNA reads TGTGCCAGCAGTCAAACCGGGACTAGCGGGGAAAACCAAGAGACCCAGTACTTC.